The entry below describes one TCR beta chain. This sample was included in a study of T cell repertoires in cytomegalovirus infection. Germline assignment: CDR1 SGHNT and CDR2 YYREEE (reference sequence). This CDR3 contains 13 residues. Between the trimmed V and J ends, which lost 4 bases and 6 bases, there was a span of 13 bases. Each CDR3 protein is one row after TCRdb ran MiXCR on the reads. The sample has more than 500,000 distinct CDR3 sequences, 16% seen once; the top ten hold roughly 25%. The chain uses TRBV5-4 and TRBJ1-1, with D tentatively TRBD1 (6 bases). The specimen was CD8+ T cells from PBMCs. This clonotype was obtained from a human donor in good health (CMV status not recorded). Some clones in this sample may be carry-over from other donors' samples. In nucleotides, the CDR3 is TGTGCCAGCAGCCAGGACAGCTTCTCTGAAGCTTTCTTT. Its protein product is CASSQDSFSEAFF.